The next 21 T cell receptor beta chains were all read from a single sample in a study of blood T cell repertoires in COVID-19. The table came from immunoSEQ multiplex PCR; TCRdb's copy has only in-frame clones and leaves some out. The data show tens of thousands of clones, around 85% seen once. The specimen was peripheral blood. These receptors originate from a man older than 75 with acute or convalescent COVID-19.

The rearrangement links TRBV5-6 to TRBJ2-3; the D is unclear. Germline V lookup: CDR1 SGHDT, CDR2 YYEEEE. The CDR3 sequence is 14 residues long. The germline V and J ends were trimmed by 0 bases and 8 bases, with 13 bases remaining between them. This CDR3 reads CASSLVRVLATQYF. The CDR3, as DNA: TGTGCCAGCAGCTTGGTTCGGGTTCTCGCTACGCAGTATTTT.

J is TRBJ1-1 and V is TRBV18; no clear D gene. Trimming took off 1 base at V and 0 bases at J, with 6 bases between the two ends. The CDR3 runs 14 residues. Germline V gene sequence: CDR1 KGHSH, CDR2 LQKENI. CDR3 sequence (DNA): TGTGCCAGCTCACCACGGCTGATGAACACTGAAGCTTTCTTT. This encodes CASSPRLMNTEAFF.

This sequence joins TRBV29-1 and TRBJ2-5; TRBD1 matches 7 bases. The junction had 14 bases not matched to a gene; V was cut back by 6 bases and J by 4 bases. CDR1 is SQVTM, CDR2 ANQGSEA, per germline. This CDR3 has 15 residues. CDR3: CSVPRGGQLGETQYF. CDR3 sequence (DNA): TGCAGCGTCCCGAGAGGGGGCCAGTTAGGAGAGACCCAGTACTTC.

The chain has TRBV30 and TRBJ1-1; D is unresolved. CDR1 GTSNPN and CDR2 SVGIG come from the germline V gene (reference sequence). The CDR3 runs to 13 residues. The germline V and J ends were trimmed by 3 bases and 2 bases, with 10 bases remaining between them. The CDR3 DNA is TGTGCCTGGAGGGTCGGTATAAACACTGAAGCTTTCTTT. It specifies CAWRVGINTEAFF.

This chain links TRBV2 with TRBJ2-7; the match to TRBD2 covers 10 bases. In germline, CDR1 is SNHLY, CDR2 FYNNEI. There are 15 residues in the CDR3. With V trimmed by 7 bases and J by 0 bases, 6 bases remained unmatched. The CDR3 loop reads CASKEREGSSYEQYF. CDR3 DNA: TGTGCCAGCAAGGAGCGGGAGGGTAGCTCCTACGAGCAGTACTTC.

This clone has only one observation. The chain is built from TRBV18 and TRBJ1-4, with D possibly being TRBD1 (6 bases). With 3 bases removed from V and 7 bases from J, the gap between germline ends came to 9 bases. In germline, CDR1 is KGHSH, CDR2 LQKENI. The CDR3 extends over 13 amino acids. CDR3 sequence (DNA): TGTGCCAGCTCACCGACAGGTGGTGAAAAACTGTTTTTT. Its translation: CASSPTGGEKLFF.

This rearrangement joins TRBV5-5 to TRBJ1-2; D uncertain. The CDR3 has 14 amino acids. V was cut by 4 bases and J by 5 bases, with 15 bases left in between. Germline V gene lookup returns CDR1 SGHKS and CDR2 YYEKEE (reference sequence). CDR3 bases: TGTGCCAGCAGCCCGACGGCAGGCGAATATGGCTACACCTTC. It yields the protein CASSPTAGEYGYTF.

The chain recombines TRBV4-2 with TRBJ2-7, with D maybe TRBD2 (5 bases). V lost 1 base and J lost 0, with 22 bases in between. In germline, CDR1 is LGHNA, CDR2 YNFKEQ. This CDR3 is 19 amino acids long. The CDR3 DNA sequence: TGTGCCAGCAGCCAAGCTTCCAGGATAAGTGGGAGCCCCTCCTACGAGCAGTACTTC. Translation: CASSQASRISGSPSYEQYF.

This clone was seen only a few times. The chain has TRBV29-1 and TRBJ1-1; 10 positions agree with TRBD1. Germline V gene data show CDR1 as SQVTM and CDR2 as ANQGSEA. The J segment lost 4 bases and the V segment lost 6 bases, leaving 5 bases of the junction unmatched. The CDR3 length is 13 residues. CDR3 in amino acids: CSVRQGALTEAFF. CDR3 nucleotides: TGCAGCGTGCGACAGGGGGCTCTCACTGAAGCTTTCTTT.

The genes are TRBV10-1 and TRBJ2-4; 10 positions match TRBD1. The CDR3 covers 15 residues. CDR1 is WNHNN, CDR2 SYGVQD, per germline (reference sequence). J lost 2 bases, V lost 6 bases, and 4 bases had no gene match. The CDR3 region has the DNA TGCGCCAGCAGCGGGACAGGGGTAACCAAAAACATTCAGTACTTC. The encoded protein is CASSGTGVTKNIQYF.

The DNA of the CDR3 is TGTGCCAGCAGTTTTACTAGCTGGGAGACCCAGTACTTC. Its protein is CASSFTSWETQYF. The chain employs TRBV27 and TRBJ2-5, with a possible D match to TRBD2 (6 bases). CDR3 length equals 13 residues. V lost 3 bases, J lost 5 bases, and 10 bases lay in between. CDR1 and CDR2 from the germline V gene are MNHEY and SMNVEV (reference sequence).

The V gene is TRBV27, the J gene TRBJ1-1; no reliable D call. In germline, CDR1 is MNHEY, CDR2 SMNVEV (reference sequence). V lost 2 bases to trimming and J lost 1 base, with 5 bases between them. CDR3 length: 13 amino acids. CDR3 DNA sequence: TGTGCCAGCAGTTTACGAGAGAACACTGAAGCTTTCTTT. Translating gives CASSLRENTEAFF.

The V and J genes are TRBV5-4 and TRBJ2-5; tentative D call: TRBD2 (5 bases). In germline, CDR1 is SGHNT, CDR2 YYREEE (reference sequence). Trimming took off 4 bases at V and 5 bases at J, with 15 bases between the two ends. The CDR3 is 14 amino acids. The DNA of the CDR3 is TGTGCCAGCAGCAGTCAAGGGCCGGGGGAGACCCAGTACTTC. Protein product: CASSSQGPGETQYF.

This chain's CDR3 is CASSLGDTLNTEAFF. The CDR3 DNA sequence: TGTGCCAGCAGCTTAGGGGACACCTTGAACACTGAAGCTTTCTTT. The rearrangement uses TRBV7-8 and TRBJ1-1; maybe TRBD1 (6 bases). Germline V gene lookup returns CDR1 SGHVS and CDR2 FQNEAQ. The CDR3 runs to 15 residues. V was clipped by 1 base and J by 0 bases, with 9 bases between them.

The table lists this clone with a count of one. This chain connects TRBV30 to TRBJ2-5, with TRBD2 identical over 10 bases. The germline V gene encodes CDR1 GTSNPN and CDR2 SVGIG (reference sequence). The CDR3 length is 18 residues. The ends lost 0 bases at V and 1 base at J; junction bases unmatched: 11. The CDR3 reads CAWSVLGLAGVPQETQYF. The CDR3 DNA is TGTGCCTGGAGTGTACTAGGGCTAGCGGGAGTTCCCCAAGAGACCCAGTACTTC.

V usage is TRBV19 and J usage is TRBJ1-1; a weak D match, TRBD1 (6 bases). The germline gives CDR1 LNHDA, CDR2 SQIVND (reference sequence). Trimming shortened V by 2 bases and J by 4 bases, and 14 bases separated the two germline ends. This CDR3 has 15 residues. DNA of the CDR3: TGTGCCAGTAGTATATTGACAGGCCAAAGCACTGAAGCTTTCTTT. This translates into CASSILTGQSTEAFF.

The genes are TRBV19 and TRBJ1-5, with 7 bases fitting TRBD1. The V gene end was trimmed by 6 bases and the J gene end by 6 bases; junction bases not matched to a gene: 8. Germline values: CDR1 LNHDA, CDR2 SQIVND (reference sequence). The CDR3 runs to 14 residues. DNA for the CDR3: TGTGCCAGTAGGAAAACAGGGGAGTTTCAGCCCCAGCATTTT. Its protein is CASRKTGEFQPQHF.

The chain couples TRBV11-2 to TRBJ2-5, with 11 positions matching TRBD2. Trimming at V came to 2 bases and at J to 4 bases, leaving 9 bases not matched to a gene. This CDR3 has 17 amino acids. Germline CDR1 SGHAT, CDR2 FQNNGV. The CDR3 here is CASSLRVAGGPPETQYF. CDR3 nucleotides: TGTGCCAGCAGCTTAAGAGTAGCGGGAGGGCCGCCAGAGACCCAGTACTTC.

This chain uses TRBV9 with TRBJ2-5, with unresolved D. This CDR3 spans 16 amino acids. V was pared by 1 base and J by 5 bases, with 18 bases between. Germline V lookup: CDR1 SGDLS, CDR2 YYNGEE. CDR3 in amino acids: CASSVTPSMDLETQYF. The CDR3 region has the DNA TGTGCCAGCAGCGTAACTCCTAGTATGGATTTGGAGACCCAGTACTTC.

The chain employs TRBV6-5 and TRBJ1-5, with D possibly being TRBD1 (5 bases). The ends were cut back, 5 bases at V and 9 bases at J, with 11 bases in the middle. The CDR3 has 12 residues. The germline gives CDR1 MNHEY, CDR2 SVGAGI. The CDR3 spells CASSLLGGPQHF. The CDR3 DNA is TGTGCCAGCAGTCTTCTCGGGGGGCCCCAGCATTTT.

This chain connects TRBV30 to TRBJ2-7; TRBD2 is a possible D gene (5 bases). The CDR3 has 14 amino acids. The germline gives CDR1 GTSNPN, CDR2 SVGIG (reference sequence). V shed 0 bases and J shed 0 bases, with 9 bases lying between them. The CDR3 protein is CAWSVLAGSYEQYF. The DNA of the CDR3 is TGTGCCTGGAGTGTACTCGCGGGCTCCTACGAGCAGTACTTC.